The 18 T cell receptor beta chains listed next were all sequenced from one sample in a study of blood T cell repertoires in COVID-19. Libraries were prepared by immunoSEQ multiplex PCR; TCRdb keeps only in-frame clonotypes and omits some of them. Among about 20,000 clones listed, roughly 78% were seen once. Sequenced sample: peripheral blood. All receptors come from a man older than 75 with acute or convalescent COVID-19.

The chain has TRBV27 and TRBJ2-3, with a weak D call TRBD2 (6 bases). There are 16 residues in the CDR3. CDR1 and CDR2 (germline): MNHEY, SMNVEV (reference sequence). V lost 4 bases and J 2 bases, leaving 16 bases between the germline ends. In DNA, the CDR3 is TGTGCCAGCAGTTCCTCTTTGACTAGGGTCACAGATACGCAGTATTTT. Translating gives CASSSSLTRVTDTQYF.

The chain couples TRBV7-2 to TRBJ2-5; 8 positions agree with TRBD2. CDR1 SGHTA and CDR2 FQGNSA come from the germline V gene. Trimming removed 5 bases from V and 5 bases from J; junction bases left unmatched: 7. CDR3 length equals 14 residues. The CDR3 reads CASSAGGGRETQYF. CDR3 coding DNA: TGTGCCAGCAGCGCCGGGGGGGGTCGGGAGACCCAGTACTTC.

The CDR3 region is CASSHPGHRSYTEAFF. CDR3 DNA: TGTGCCAGCAGTCATCCAGGACACCGGTCCTATACTGAAGCTTTCTTT. The V and J genes are TRBV2 and TRBJ1-1; tentative D call: TRBD1 (5 bases). Germline CDR1 is SNHLY and CDR2 is FYNNEI. This CDR3 contains 16 residues. V was pared by 5 bases and J by 5 bases, with 21 bases between.

The chain carries TRBV23-1 and TRBJ1-6; no clear D gene. TRBV23-1 is filed as an ORF, its function uncertain. There are 16 residues in the CDR3. V lost 0 bases and J 0 bases, leaving 6 bases between the germline ends. CDR3 sequence reads: CASSQSGSSYNSPLHF. Written as DNA, the CDR3 is TGCGCCAGCAGTCAATCAGGGAGCTCCTATAATTCACCCCTCCACTTT.

The chain is built from TRBV28 and TRBJ1-1; 7 bases match TRBD1. V lost 6 bases, J lost 4 bases, and 8 bases stayed unmatched. CDR1 and CDR2 from the germline V gene are MDHEN and SYDVKM. This CDR3 is built from 14 residues. This CDR3 reads CASRDRVITTEAFF. The CDR3 region has the DNA TGTGCCAGCAGAGACAGGGTGATAACCACTGAAGCTTTCTTT.

This clone was recorded once. This chain uses TRBV11-1 with TRBJ2-5; 8 bases agree with TRBD1. Germline lookup yields CDR1 SGHAT and CDR2 FQDESV (reference sequence). The length of the CDR3 is 15 residues. After removal of 5 bases from V and 2 bases from J, the junction contained 7 bases not matched to a gene. In nucleotides, the CDR3 is TGTGCCAGCAGCCGACAGGGGAAGGGTCAAGAGACCCAGTACTTC. Its protein product is CASSRQGKGQETQYF.

This chain links TRBV4-1 with TRBJ1-1; 7 positions match TRBD1. This CDR3 contains 19 residues. Germline loops: CDR1 MGHRA, CDR2 YSYEKL. CDR3: CATSKSIPTGRRGDTEAFF. The CDR3 region has the DNA TGCGCGACCTCAAAGTCAATCCCGACAGGGAGAAGGGGGGACACTGAAGCTTTCTTT.

The chain has TRBV5-8 and TRBJ1-1; D unresolved. Germline V gene lookup returns CDR1 SGHTS and CDR2 YDEGEE. Trimming removed 1 base from V and 1 base from J, with 5 bases in between. The CDR3 is made up of 13 amino acids. In DNA form, the CDR3 reads TGTGCCAGCAGCTTGACGGGGAACACTGAAGCTTTCTTT. This gives the protein CASSLTGNTEAFF.

This clone was detected a few times. The rearrangement links TRBV5-1 to TRBJ2-5; a possible D gene is TRBD2 (5 bases). V lost 2 bases and J 4 bases, leaving 9 bases between the germline ends. The CDR3 totals 13 residues. CDR1 and CDR2 (germline): SGHRS, YFSETQ. DNA of the CDR3: TGCGCCAGCAGCTTCGGGATGGGAGAGACCCAGTACTTC. Residues: CASSFGMGETQYF. The variable domain in full, with the rest retrieved from reference TRBV5-1 and TRBJ2-5, is KAGVTQTPRYLIKTRGQQVTLSCSPISGHRSVSWYQQTPGQGLQFLFEYFSETQRNKGNFPGRFSGRQFSNSRSEMNVSTLELGDSALYLCASSFGMGETQYFGPGTRLLVL.

The CDR3 region has the DNA TGTGCCAGCAGGGCCAGTAGCACAGATACGCAGTATTTT. Translated: CASRASSTDTQYF. The chain links TRBV5-6 to TRBJ2-3; no clear D. This CDR3 is 13 amino acids long. The ends were cut back, 5 bases at V and 0 bases at J, with 7 bases in the middle. Germline V gene sequence: CDR1 SGHDT, CDR2 YYEEEE.

The genes are TRBV6-6 and TRBJ1-1, with D unresolved. The CDR3 extends over 14 amino acids. The germline gives CDR1 MNHNY, CDR2 SVGAGI (reference sequence). Trimming took 2 bases from V and 1 from J, leaving 8 bases between them. CDR3 sequence reads: CASSYRRSNTEAFF. CDR3 sequence (DNA): TGTGCCAGCAGTTACAGGCGGTCGAACACTGAAGCTTTCTTT.

The chain links TRBV7-9 to TRBJ2-7; 9 bases agree with TRBD1. The germline CDR1 and CDR2 sequences are SEHNR and FQNEAQ (reference sequence). J gave up 0 bases and V 5 bases, and 2 bases lay outside the gene matches. The CDR3 is 14 amino acids. The CDR3 nucleotides read TGTGCCAGCAGCGCACAGGGGGCCTCCTACGAGCAGTACTTC. Its protein is CASSAQGASYEQYF.

This sequence joins TRBV7-8 and TRBJ2-7; TRBD2 matches 11 bases. The CDR3 covers 15 residues. Germline trimming cut 5 bases from V and 3 bases from J; bases unmatched to any gene: 6. Germline V gene lookup returns CDR1 SGHVS and CDR2 FQNEAQ. In DNA form, the CDR3 reads TGTGCCAGCAGCCCCGAACTAGCGGGAGACTACGAGCAGTACTTC. Protein product: CASSPELAGDYEQYF.

The chain is built from TRBV25-1 and TRBJ2-7; tentatively, D is TRBD1 (5 bases). The CDR3 contains 16 residues. The V gene's germline CDR1 is MGHDK and CDR2 SYGVNS. The CDR3 coding sequence is TGTGCAGCACGGCAGGGAATTTACCCCAGCTCCTACGAGCAGTACGTC. Encoded protein: CAARQGIYPSSYEQYV.

The chain couples TRBV7-3 to TRBJ1-6; D call uncertain. V was pared by 2 bases and J by 6 bases, with 11 bases between. There are 15 residues in the CDR3. The germline CDR1 and CDR2 sequences are SGHTA and FQGTGA. The CDR3 region has the DNA TGTGCCAGCAGCTTATCGAGGGATCGTAATTCACCCCTCCACTTT. It is translated as CASSLSRDRNSPLHF.

The V gene is TRBV7-8, the J gene TRBJ1-2; TRBD1 agrees at 10 bases. Germline values: CDR1 SGHVS, CDR2 FQNEAQ. V was clipped by 4 bases and J by 6 bases; unmatched bases: 5. This CDR3 comprises 14 residues. The CDR3 here is CASSSPGQGNGYTF. In DNA, the CDR3 is TGTGCCAGCAGCTCTCCGGGACAGGGGAATGGCTACACCTTC.

The chain recombines TRBV19 with TRBJ2-4, with D perhaps TRBD1 (5 bases). The V end lost 5 bases, the J end lost 1 base, and 12 bases lay between the germline ends. CDR1 LNHDA and CDR2 SQIVND come from the germline V gene (reference sequence). The CDR3 runs to 15 residues. The CDR3 DNA reads TGTGCCAGTAGTCCGCGACAGTCCGCCAAAAACATTCAGTACTTC. This translates into CASSPRQSAKNIQYF.

The J gene is TRBJ2-2, the V gene TRBV4-3; 7 positions match TRBD1. The CDR3 has 15 residues. V was pared by 1 base and J by 8 bases, with 7 bases of the junction left unmatched. Germline lookup yields CDR1 LGHNA and CDR2 YSLEER. The CDR3 loop is CASSQVGTDRGELFF. As DNA, the CDR3 is TGCGCCAGCAGCCAAGTTGGGACAGATAGGGGGGAGCTGTTTTTT.